These 28 T cell receptor beta chains originate from one sample sequenced in a study of cytomegalovirus exposure and HLA in healthy donors (dated by TCRdb to about 2017). Library generation was performed with the immunoSEQ multiplex PCR assay. For the multiplex PCR, a mixture combining 60 forward primers for TCR Vbeta segments and 13 reverse primers for TCR Jbeta segments was used. TCRdb took this table from immuneACCESS and kept in-frame rearrangements with V and J called. Such tables lack part of the clones; where checked against another copy, unresolved V genes explain under half of the gap, and the rest is unexplained. The data table for this sample lists about 96,000 clones. Around 3.6% of the sample comes from the top ten. What was sequenced was PBMCs. All receptors come from a woman aged 25 to 39 in good health and CMV-seronegative.

This sequence joins TRBV28 and TRBJ1-1, with D perhaps matching TRBD1 (6 bases). The V end was cut by 8 bases, the J end by 0 bases, with 19 bases between. CDR1 and CDR2 (germline): MDHEN, SYDVKM. This CDR3 has 16 amino acids. DNA of the CDR3: TGTGCCAGCTTCCCGCCGGGACACCTGATGAACACTGAAGCTTTCTTT. Residues: CASFPPGHLMNTEAFF.

This sequence joins TRBV7-2 and TRBJ2-2; weak D call: TRBD2 (5 bases). Germline CDR1 SGHTA, CDR2 FQGNSA. CDR3 length: 14 residues. V was trimmed by 2 bases and J by 6 bases, leaving 10 bases between them. CDR3 nucleotides: TGTGCCAGCAGCTTAACCCTGGGAGCCGGGGAGCTGTTTTTT. Residues: CASSLTLGAGELFF.

The chain has TRBV19 and TRBJ2-2; TRBD2 agrees at 10 bases. CDR1 is LNHDA, CDR2 SQIVND, per germline (reference sequence). V lost 7 bases to trimming and J lost 0 bases; unmatched junction nucleotides: 11. The CDR3 sequence is 18 residues long. The CDR3 region has the DNA TGTGCCAGTACCATCCCCCCTAGCGGGGGCCCGAACACCGGGGAGCTGTTTTTT. This gives the protein CASTIPPSGGPNTGELFF.

V usage is TRBV19 and J usage is TRBJ1-5, with D perhaps TRBD1 (5 bases). V was clipped by 9 bases and J by 3 bases, with 15 bases between them. CDR3 size: 14 residues. Germline-derived CDR1 and CDR2 are LNHDA and SQIVND (reference sequence). The CDR3 reads CASKEGGTNQPQHF. The CDR3 nucleotides are TGTGCCAGCAAAGAAGGCGGGACCAATCAGCCCCAGCATTTT.

J is TRBJ2-3 and V is TRBV7-2; tentative D call: TRBD1 (5 bases). Germline V gene data show CDR1 as SGHTA and CDR2 as FQGNSA. The CDR3 spans 15 residues. V gave up 5 bases and J gave up 5 bases, with 17 bases separating them. CDR3 protein: CASSRKGPLIDTQYF. The DNA for the CDR3 is TGTGCCAGCAGCCGAAAGGGGCCCCTTATAGATACGCAGTATTTT.

With respect to this clone: Different DNA sequences within this sample yield the same CDR3. The genes are TRBV27 and TRBJ2-1; no clear D. The CDR3 is made up of 13 amino acids. The V gene lost 3 bases and the J gene lost 3 bases, with 6 bases spanning the gap. In germline, CDR1 is MNHEY, CDR2 SMNVEV (reference sequence). CDR3 protein: CASSLGSYNEQFF. In nucleotides, the CDR3 is TGTGCCAGCAGTTTGGGCAGCTACAATGAGCAGTTCTTC.

The V and J genes are TRBV19 and TRBJ1-6; TRBD1 aligns across 8 bases. Germline V gives CDR1 LNHDA, CDR2 SQIVND (reference sequence). After removal of 3 bases from V and 10 bases from J, the junction contained 5 bases not matched to a gene. CDR3 length: 14 amino acids. Here the CDR3 reads CASSIRTGQSPLHF. The CDR3 DNA follows: TGTGCCAGTAGTATCAGGACAGGGCAATCACCCCTCCACTTT.

V and J are TRBV10-3 and TRBJ2-7; 9 nucleotides match TRBD1. Per the germline V gene, CDR1 is ENHRY and CDR2 is SYGVKD. This CDR3 is built from 15 residues. The junction had 6 bases not matched to a gene; V was cut back by 5 bases and J by 1 base. Written as DNA, the CDR3 is TGTGCCATCAGTCCAGGGGACAGGGCGTCCTACGAGCAGTACTTC. This codes for CAISPGDRASYEQYF.

About this clone itself: A junction boundary mismatches the germline segment, possibly from a read error. The chain links TRBV2 to TRBJ2-7, with 7 bases fitting TRBD2. This CDR3 region has 15 residues. The germline CDR1 and CDR2 sequences are SNHLY and FYNNEI. The CDR3 here is CASREGLAVLYEQYF. As DNA, the CDR3 is TGTGCCAGCAGAGAAGGCCTAGCGGTACTCTACGAGCAGTACTTC.

About this clone: One end of the junction fails to match germline, which may point to a read error. This chain links TRBV4-2 with TRBJ2-7, with TRBD2 matching 8 bases. Germline V gene sequence: CDR1 LGHNA, CDR2 YNFKEQ. CDR3 length equals 11 residues. The CDR3 bases are TGTGCCGCGGGGGGCGCATACGGGCAGTACTTC. Translating it yields CAAGGAYGQYF.

The V gene is TRBV5-6, the J gene TRBJ2-5; 13 bases align to TRBD2. J gave up 3 bases and V 0 bases, and 8 bases lay outside the gene matches. Germline CDR1 and CDR2: SGHDT and YYEEEE. The length of the CDR3 is 18 residues. The CDR3 loop reads CASSLDLGGLAGEETQYF. Here the CDR3 DNA reads TGTGCCAGCAGCTTGGATCTGGGTGGACTAGCGGGGGAAGAGACCCAGTACTTC.

The V gene is TRBV5-1, the J gene TRBJ1-1, with 11 bases lining up with TRBD1. The CDR3 contains 16 residues. The V segment lost 4 bases and the J segment 1 base; nucleotides outside the gene matches: 6. Germline CDR1 and CDR2: SGHRS and YFSETQ. The CDR3 sequence: CASSHRDRGSNTEAFF. The CDR3, as DNA: TGCGCCAGCAGCCATCGGGACAGGGGGTCGAACACTGAAGCTTTCTTT. The complete variable domain, with remaining parts taken from reference TRBV5-1 and TRBJ1-1, reads KAGVTQTPRYLIKTRGQQVTLSCSPISGHRSVSWYQQTPGQGLQFLFEYFSETQRNKGNFPGRFSGRQFSNSRSEMNVSTLELGDSALYLCASSHRDRGSNTEAFFGQGTRLTVV.

The chain couples TRBV11-1 to TRBJ2-5, with 7 bases that match TRBD2. Germline values: CDR1 SGHAT, CDR2 FQDESV (reference sequence). After removal of 3 bases from V and 3 bases from J, the junction contained 7 bases not matched to a gene. CDR3 length: 15 residues. The CDR3 here is CASSFSVGGEETQYF. The CDR3 nucleotides are TGTGCCAGCAGCTTCTCGGTTGGGGGGGAAGAGACCCAGTACTTC.

The chain joins TRBV4-1 to TRBJ2-7, with unresolved D. Germline-derived CDR1 and CDR2 are MGHRA and YSYEKL. The ends were cut back, 2 bases at V and 1 base at J, with 12 bases in the middle. The CDR3 covers 15 residues. The CDR3 protein is CASSQIPTRSYEQYF. DNA of the CDR3: TGCGCCAGCAGCCAAATCCCAACTCGTTCCTACGAGCAGTACTTC.

J is TRBJ2-2 and V is TRBV7-6; tentatively, D is TRBD2 (6 bases). Trimming took 3 bases from V and 6 from J, leaving 11 bases between them. Germline assignment: CDR1 SGHVS and CDR2 FNYEAQ. This CDR3 contains 14 residues. The CDR3: CASSFNGGSGELFF. DNA for the CDR3: TGTGCCAGCAGCTTTAACGGGGGATCCGGGGAGCTGTTTTTT.

The chain employs TRBV7-9 and TRBJ1-1; D unresolved. The V end lost 5 bases, the J end lost 8 bases, and 12 bases lay between the germline ends. CDR3 size: 12 residues. The germline V gene encodes CDR1 SEHNR and CDR2 FQNEAQ (reference sequence). Here the CDR3 DNA reads TGTGCCAGCAGCCCTAAGTTTATCGAAGCTTTCTTT. Translation gives CASSPKFIEAFF.

J is TRBJ2-6 and V is TRBV2; 8 bases are shared with TRBD2. J was trimmed by 2 bases and V by 10 bases; bases with no gene match: 10. The germline V gene has CDR1 SNHLY and CDR2 FYNNEI. CDR3 length: 16 amino acids. CDR3 sequence: CANNGRGSAGANVLTF. The CDR3 DNA reads as TGTGCCAACAACGGGAGGGGCAGCGCTGGGGCCAACGTCCTGACTTTC.

This chain uses TRBV7-8 with TRBJ2-1; D ambiguous. The V end was cut by 1 base, the J end by 9 bases, with 7 bases between. Germline-derived CDR1 and CDR2 are SGHVS and FQNEAQ. The CDR3 is made up of 12 amino acids. The CDR3 coding sequence is TGTGCCAGCAGCTTAGTTCTCGGTGAGCAGTTCTTC. Protein sequence: CASSLVLGEQFF.

This chain links TRBV5-6 with TRBJ2-7; D gene unclear. This CDR3 has 14 amino acids. The germline CDR1 and CDR2 sequences are SGHDT and YYEEEE. V lost 0 bases and J 5 bases, leaving 12 bases between the germline ends. DNA for the CDR3: TGTGCCAGCAGCTTGGACCAGGTATTCCACGAGCAGTACTTC. The encoded protein is CASSLDQVFHEQYF.

This sequence joins TRBV7-3 and TRBJ1-5; TRBD1 aligns across 12 bases. The CDR3 contains 18 residues. From germline, CDR1 is SGHTA and CDR2 FQGTGA. With 4 bases clipped from V and 2 bases from J, the junction kept 9 bases outside the gene matches. The CDR3 bases are TGTGCCAGCAGCTATACCGGGACAGGGGGCTCGGGCAATCAGCCCCAGCATTTT. This codes for CASSYTGTGGSGNQPQHF.

The J gene is TRBJ2-5, the V gene TRBV10-3; 8 nucleotides align to TRBD1. V dropped 4 bases and J dropped 0; count of bases not matched to a gene: 19. Per the germline V gene, CDR1 is ENHRY and CDR2 is SYGVKD. The CDR3 totals 20 residues. The CDR3 DNA reads TGTGCCATCAGTGGGTCGTATTCGGACAGGGCCCACAATAACCAAGAGACCCAGTACTTC. Its translation: CAISGSYSDRAHNNQETQYF.

The chain uses TRBV2 and TRBJ2-7; no definite D call. The CDR3 is 13 residues long. Germline assignment: CDR1 SNHLY and CDR2 FYNNEI. The germline V and J ends were trimmed by 10 bases and 1 base, with 14 bases remaining between them. The CDR3, as DNA: TGTGCCATCCAGGTAGGCGTTTCCTACGAGCAGTACTTC. Amino acids: CAIQVGVSYEQYF.

The J gene is TRBJ2-1, the V gene TRBV30, with 10 bases fitting TRBD2. The germline gives CDR1 GTSNPN, CDR2 SVGIG (reference sequence). V gave up 3 bases and J gave up 7 bases; unmatched junction bases: 3. The CDR3 covers 13 residues. The chain's CDR3 is CAWRGSGGNEQFF. The CDR3 bases are TGTGCCTGGAGAGGTAGCGGGGGGAATGAGCAGTTCTTC.

CDR3 coding DNA: TGTGCCAGCAGTTACTTGGGGGGACGGGGCACTGAAGCTTTCTTT. This sequence encodes CASSYLGGRGTEAFF. The chain recombines TRBV6-6 with TRBJ1-1; D possibly corresponds to TRBD1 (5 bases). The germline V and J ends were trimmed by 1 base and 4 bases, with 13 bases remaining between them. The length of the CDR3 is 15 residues. The germline V gene has CDR1 MNHNY and CDR2 SVGAGI (reference sequence).

The rearrangement uses TRBV5-4 and TRBJ2-3, with 8 bases fitting TRBD2. V trimming: 2 bases; J trimming: 5 bases; junction bases outside the gene matches: 1. Germline V lookup: CDR1 SGHNT, CDR2 YYREEE (reference sequence). The CDR3 sequence is 13 residues long. CDR3 nucleotides: TGTGCCAGCAGCTTTGCGGGAGGAGATACGCAGTATTTT. Residues: CASSFAGGDTQYF.

The genes are TRBV6-5 and TRBJ2-6, with D perhaps TRBD1 (5 bases). Trimming took 10 bases from V and 0 from J, leaving 10 bases between them. Germline V gene lookup returns CDR1 MNHEY and CDR2 SVGAGI. This CDR3 comprises 14 residues. The CDR3: CATQVFSGANVLTF. The CDR3 bases are TGTGCCACACAGGTATTCTCTGGGGCCAACGTCCTGACTTTC.

The chain has TRBV27 and TRBJ2-3; D remains ambiguous. The germline CDR1 and CDR2 sequences are MNHEY and SMNVEV (reference sequence). V lost 2 bases, J lost 6 bases, and 9 bases lay in between. CDR3 length: 13 amino acids. The chain's CDR3 is CASSLGPGDTQYF. CDR3 DNA: TGTGCCAGCAGTTTAGGGCCTGGGGATACGCAGTATTTT.

This chain connects TRBV13 to TRBJ2-7; 8 bases are a match to TRBD2. The CDR3 spans 17 residues. V trimming: 5 bases; J trimming: 1 base; junction bases outside the gene matches: 13. The germline gives CDR1 PRHDT, CDR2 FYEKMQ (reference sequence). The CDR3 here is CASSPTGRSGASYEQYF. The CDR3 nucleotides read TGTGCCAGCAGCCCGACAGGACGTAGCGGGGCTTCCTACGAGCAGTACTTC.